This T cell receptor (beta chain) was obtained from a study of cytomegalovirus exposure and HLA in healthy donors. Germline assignment: CDR1 SNHLY and CDR2 FYNNEI. With V trimmed by 11 bases and J by 2 bases, 9 bases remained unmatched. This CDR3 is built from 14 residues. The PCR contained 60 Vbeta and 13 Jbeta primers. The data were produced by immunoSEQ multiplex PCR, yet TCRdb's version contains in-frame clones alone and is incomplete. The table records about 270,000 clones, more than 55% of them present only once. This clone was seen only once. This TCR derives from a female donor in good health and CMV-seronegative. Sequenced: PBMCs. This chain links TRBV2 with TRBJ2-1, with 7 bases lining up with TRBD2. This CDR3 is CARGDEGPYNEQFF. In nucleotides, the CDR3 is TGTGCCCGGGGGGACGAAGGACCCTACAATGAGCAGTTCTTC.